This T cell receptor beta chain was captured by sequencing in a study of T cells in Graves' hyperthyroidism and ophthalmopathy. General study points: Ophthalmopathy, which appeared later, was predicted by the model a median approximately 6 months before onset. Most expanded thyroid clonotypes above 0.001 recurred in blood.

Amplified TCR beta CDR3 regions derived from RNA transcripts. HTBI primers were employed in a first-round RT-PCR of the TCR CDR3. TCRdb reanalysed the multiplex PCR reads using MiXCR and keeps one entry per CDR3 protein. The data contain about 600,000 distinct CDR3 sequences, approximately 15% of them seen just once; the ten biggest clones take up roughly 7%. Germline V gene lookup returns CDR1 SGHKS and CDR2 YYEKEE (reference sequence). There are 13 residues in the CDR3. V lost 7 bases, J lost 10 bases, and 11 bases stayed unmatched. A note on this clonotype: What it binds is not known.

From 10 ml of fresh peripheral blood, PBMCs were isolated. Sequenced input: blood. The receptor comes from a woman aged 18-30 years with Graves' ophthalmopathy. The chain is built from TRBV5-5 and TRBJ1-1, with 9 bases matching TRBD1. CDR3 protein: CASGTGSVFGAFF. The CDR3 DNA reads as TGTGCCAGCGGGACAGGGTCCGTATTTGGAGCTTTCTTT.